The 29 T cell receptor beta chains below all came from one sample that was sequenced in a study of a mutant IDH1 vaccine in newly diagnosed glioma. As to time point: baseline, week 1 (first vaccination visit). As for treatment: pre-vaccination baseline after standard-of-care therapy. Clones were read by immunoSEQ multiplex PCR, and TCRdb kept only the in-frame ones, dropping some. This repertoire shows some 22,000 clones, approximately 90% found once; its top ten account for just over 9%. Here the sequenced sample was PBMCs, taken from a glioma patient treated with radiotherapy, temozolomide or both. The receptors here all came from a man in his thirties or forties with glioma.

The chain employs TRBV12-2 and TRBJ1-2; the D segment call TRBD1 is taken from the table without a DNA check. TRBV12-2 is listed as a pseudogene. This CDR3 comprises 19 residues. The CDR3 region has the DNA TGTGCAAGTCGCTTAAATCCCCGGGACAGGCACCCCAGGGCCTATGGCTACACCTTC. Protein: CASRLNPRDRHPRAYGYTF.

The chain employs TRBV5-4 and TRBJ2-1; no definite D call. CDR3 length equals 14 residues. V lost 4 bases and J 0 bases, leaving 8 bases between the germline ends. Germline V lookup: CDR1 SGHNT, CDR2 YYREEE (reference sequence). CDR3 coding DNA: TGTGCCAGCAGCCGTTTGTCCTCCTACAATGAGCAGTTCTTC. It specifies CASSRLSSYNEQFF.

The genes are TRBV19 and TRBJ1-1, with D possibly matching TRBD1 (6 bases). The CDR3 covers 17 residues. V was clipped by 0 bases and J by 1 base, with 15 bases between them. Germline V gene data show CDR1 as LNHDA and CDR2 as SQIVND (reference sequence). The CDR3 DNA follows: TGTGCCAGTAGTATAGAGTTTTCCGGGACACCGAACACTGAAGCTTTCTTT. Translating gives CASSIEFSGTPNTEAFF.

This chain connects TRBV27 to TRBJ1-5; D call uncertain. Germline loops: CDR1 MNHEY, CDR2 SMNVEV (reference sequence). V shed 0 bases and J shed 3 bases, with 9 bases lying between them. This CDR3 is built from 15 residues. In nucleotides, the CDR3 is TGTGCCAGCAGTTTATCGTGGGTTCCCAATCAGCCCCAGCATTTT. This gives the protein CASSLSWVPNQPQHF.

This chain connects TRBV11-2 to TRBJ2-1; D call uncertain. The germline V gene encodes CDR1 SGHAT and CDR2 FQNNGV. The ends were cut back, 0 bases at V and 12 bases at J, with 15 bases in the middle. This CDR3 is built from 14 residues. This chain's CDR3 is CASSLDGRIHGQFF. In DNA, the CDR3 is TGTGCCAGCAGCTTAGATGGACGGATCCATGGGCAGTTCTTC.

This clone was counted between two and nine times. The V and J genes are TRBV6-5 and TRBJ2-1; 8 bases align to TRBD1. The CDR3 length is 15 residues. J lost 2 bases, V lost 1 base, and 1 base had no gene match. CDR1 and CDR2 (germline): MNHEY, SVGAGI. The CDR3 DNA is TGTGCCAGCAGTTACTTGACAGGGGCCTACAATGAGCAGTTCTTC. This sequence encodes CASSYLTGAYNEQFF.

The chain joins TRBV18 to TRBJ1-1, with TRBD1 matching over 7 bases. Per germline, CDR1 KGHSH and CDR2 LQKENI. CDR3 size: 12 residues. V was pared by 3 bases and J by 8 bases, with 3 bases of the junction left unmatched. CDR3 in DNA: TGTGCCAGCTCACCGGGGGACAGAGAAGCTTTCTTT. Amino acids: CASSPGDREAFF.

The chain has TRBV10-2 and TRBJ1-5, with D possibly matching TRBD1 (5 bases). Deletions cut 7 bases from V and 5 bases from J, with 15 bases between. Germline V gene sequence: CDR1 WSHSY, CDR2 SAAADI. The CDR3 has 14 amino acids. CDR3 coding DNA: TGCGCCAGCAACGGGGCGGGTATCGATCAGCCCCAGCATTTT. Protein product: CASNGAGIDQPQHF.

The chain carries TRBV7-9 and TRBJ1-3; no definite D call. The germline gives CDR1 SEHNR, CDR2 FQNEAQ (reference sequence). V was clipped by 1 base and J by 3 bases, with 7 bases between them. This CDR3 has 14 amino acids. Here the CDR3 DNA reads TGTGCCAGCAGCTTAGAACAGCTTGGAAACACCATATATTTT. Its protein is CASSLEQLGNTIYF.

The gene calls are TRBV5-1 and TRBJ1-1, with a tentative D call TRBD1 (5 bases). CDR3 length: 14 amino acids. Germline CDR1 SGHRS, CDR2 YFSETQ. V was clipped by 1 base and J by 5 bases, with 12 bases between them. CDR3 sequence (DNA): TGCGCCAGCAGCTTGCGAGGGGAAGGAACTGAAGCTTTCTTT. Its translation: CASSLRGEGTEAFF.

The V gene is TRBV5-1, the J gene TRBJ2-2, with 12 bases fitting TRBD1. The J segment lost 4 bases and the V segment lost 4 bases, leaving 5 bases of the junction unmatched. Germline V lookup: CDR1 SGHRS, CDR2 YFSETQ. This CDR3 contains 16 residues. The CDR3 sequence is CASSREGQGATGELFF. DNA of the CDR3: TGCGCCAGCAGCAGGGAGGGACAGGGGGCCACCGGGGAGCTGTTTTTT.

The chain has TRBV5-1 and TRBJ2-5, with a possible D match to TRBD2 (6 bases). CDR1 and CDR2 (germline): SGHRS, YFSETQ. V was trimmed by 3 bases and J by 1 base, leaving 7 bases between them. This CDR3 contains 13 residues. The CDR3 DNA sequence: TGCGCCAGCAGCTCGACTAGCCAAGAGACCCAGTACTTC. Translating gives CASSSTSQETQYF. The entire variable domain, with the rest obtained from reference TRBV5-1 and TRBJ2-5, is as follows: KAGVTQTPRYLIKTRGQQVTLSCSPISGHRSVSWYQQTPGQGLQFLFEYFSETQRNKGNFPGRFSGRQFSNSRSEMNVSTLELGDSALYLCASSSTSQETQYFGPGTRLLVL.

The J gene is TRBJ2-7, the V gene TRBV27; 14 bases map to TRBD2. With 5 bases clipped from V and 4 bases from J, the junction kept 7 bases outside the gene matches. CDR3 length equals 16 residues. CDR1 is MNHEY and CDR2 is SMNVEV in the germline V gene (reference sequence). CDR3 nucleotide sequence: TGTGCCAGCAGTCCCCTTGGGACTAGCGGGAGTTACGAGCAGTACTTC. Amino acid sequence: CASSPLGTSGSYEQYF.

CDR3 in DNA: TGTGCCAGCAGCATATCTAGCGGGAGGGCCAATGAGCAGTTCTTC. Protein sequence: CASSISSGRANEQFF. The chain couples TRBV5-4 to TRBJ2-1; TRBD2 matches at 12 bases. The V and J ends lost 4 bases and 6 bases, in that order; junction bases with no gene match: 5. CDR1 and CDR2 from the germline V gene are SGHNT and YYREEE (reference sequence). The CDR3 totals 15 residues.

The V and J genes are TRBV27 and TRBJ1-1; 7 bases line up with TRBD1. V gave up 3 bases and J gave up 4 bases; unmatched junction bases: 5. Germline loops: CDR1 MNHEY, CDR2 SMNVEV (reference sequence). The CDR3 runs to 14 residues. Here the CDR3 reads CASSFVTGRTEAFF. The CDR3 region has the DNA TGTGCCAGCAGTTTCGTGACAGGGCGCACTGAAGCTTTCTTT.

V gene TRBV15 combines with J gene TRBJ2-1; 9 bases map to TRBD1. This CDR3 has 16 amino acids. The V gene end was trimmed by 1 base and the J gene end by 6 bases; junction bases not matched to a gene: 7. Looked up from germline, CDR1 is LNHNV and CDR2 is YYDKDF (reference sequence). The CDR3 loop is CATSRADRGLGNEQFF. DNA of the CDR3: TGTGCCACCAGCAGAGCAGACAGGGGGTTAGGCAATGAGCAGTTCTTC.

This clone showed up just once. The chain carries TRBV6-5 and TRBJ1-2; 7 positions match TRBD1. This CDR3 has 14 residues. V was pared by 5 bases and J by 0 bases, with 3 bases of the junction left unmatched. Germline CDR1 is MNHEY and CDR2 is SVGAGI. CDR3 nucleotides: TGTGCCAGCAGTGGGACAGCAACTAACTATGGCTACACCTTC. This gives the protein CASSGTATNYGYTF.

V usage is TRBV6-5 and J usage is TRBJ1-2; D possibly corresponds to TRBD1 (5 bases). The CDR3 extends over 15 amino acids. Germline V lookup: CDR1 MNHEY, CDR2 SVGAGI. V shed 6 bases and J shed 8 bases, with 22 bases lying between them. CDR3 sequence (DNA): TGTGCCAGCAGGGCTAAGCCTCAGGGAGGACAAGGCTACACCTTC. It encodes CASRAKPQGGQGYTF.

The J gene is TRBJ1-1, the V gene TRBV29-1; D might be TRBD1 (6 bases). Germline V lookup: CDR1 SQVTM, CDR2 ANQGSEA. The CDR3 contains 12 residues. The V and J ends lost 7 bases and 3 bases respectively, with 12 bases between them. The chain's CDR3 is CSAATGYTEAFF. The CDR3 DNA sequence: TGCAGCGCGGCAACAGGGTACACTGAAGCTTTCTTT.

The DNA for the CDR3 is TGTGCCAGCAGCCCCGGCTCCTACGAGCAGTACTTC. This encodes CASSPGSYEQYF. The rearrangement joins TRBV5-6 to TRBJ2-7; D is unresolved. The CDR3 length is 12 residues. CDR1 is SGHDT, CDR2 YYEEEE, per germline. V lost 4 bases and J 0 bases, leaving 5 bases between the germline ends.

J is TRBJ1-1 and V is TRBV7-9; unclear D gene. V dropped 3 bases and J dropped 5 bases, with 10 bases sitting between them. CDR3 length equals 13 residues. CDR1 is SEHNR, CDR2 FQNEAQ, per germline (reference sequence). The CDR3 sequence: CASSFSGRTEAFF. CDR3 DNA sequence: TGTGCCAGCAGCTTTTCAGGACGGACTGAAGCTTTCTTT.

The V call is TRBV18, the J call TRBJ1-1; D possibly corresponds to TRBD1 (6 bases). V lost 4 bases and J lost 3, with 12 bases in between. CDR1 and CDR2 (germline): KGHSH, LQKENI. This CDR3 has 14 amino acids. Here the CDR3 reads CASSLGGGDTEAFF. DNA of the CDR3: TGTGCCAGCTCACTCGGAGGGGGAGACACTGAAGCTTTCTTT. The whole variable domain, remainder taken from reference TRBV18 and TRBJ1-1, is NAGVMQNPRHLVRRRGQEARLRCSPMKGHSHVYWYRQLPEEGLKFMVYLQKENIIDESGMPKERFSAEFPKEGPSILRIQQVVRGDSAAYFCASSLGGGDTEAFFGQGTRLTVV.

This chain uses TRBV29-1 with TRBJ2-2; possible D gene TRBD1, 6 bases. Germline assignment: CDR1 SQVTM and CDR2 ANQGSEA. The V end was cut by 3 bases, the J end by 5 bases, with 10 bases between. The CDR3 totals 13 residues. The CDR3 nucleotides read TGCAGCGTTGACAGGGGTGGTACCGGGGAGCTGTTTTTT. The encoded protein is CSVDRGGTGELFF.

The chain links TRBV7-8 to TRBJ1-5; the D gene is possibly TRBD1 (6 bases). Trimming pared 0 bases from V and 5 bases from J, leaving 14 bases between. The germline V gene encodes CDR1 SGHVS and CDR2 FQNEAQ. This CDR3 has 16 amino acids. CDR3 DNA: TGTGCCAGCAGCTTAGCGCAGGGGACGGCATATCAGCCCCAGCATTTT. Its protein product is CASSLAQGTAYQPQHF.

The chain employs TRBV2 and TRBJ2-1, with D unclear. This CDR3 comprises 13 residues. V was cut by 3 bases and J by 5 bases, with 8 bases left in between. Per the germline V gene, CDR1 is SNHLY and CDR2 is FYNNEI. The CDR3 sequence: CASSENWDNEQFF. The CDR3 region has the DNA TGTGCCAGCAGTGAGAACTGGGACAATGAGCAGTTCTTC.

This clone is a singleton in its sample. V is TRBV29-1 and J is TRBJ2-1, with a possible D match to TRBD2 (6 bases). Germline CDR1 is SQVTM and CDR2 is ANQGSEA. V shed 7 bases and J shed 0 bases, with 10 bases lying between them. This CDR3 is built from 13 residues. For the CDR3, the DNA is TGCAGCGGGGTAGCGGACTCCTACAATGAGCAGTTCTTC. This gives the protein CSGVADSYNEQFF.

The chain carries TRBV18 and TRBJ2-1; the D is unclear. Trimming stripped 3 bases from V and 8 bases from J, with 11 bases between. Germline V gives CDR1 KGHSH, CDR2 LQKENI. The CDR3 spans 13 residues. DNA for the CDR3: TGTGCCAGCTCACCTATGAAGGTTGATGAGCAGTTCTTC. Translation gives CASSPMKVDEQFF.

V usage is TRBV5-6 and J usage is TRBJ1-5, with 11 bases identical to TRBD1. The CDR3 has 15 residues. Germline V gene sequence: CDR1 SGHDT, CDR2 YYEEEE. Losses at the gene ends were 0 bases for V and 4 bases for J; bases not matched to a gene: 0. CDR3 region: CASSLGDRGNQPQHF. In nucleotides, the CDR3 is TGTGCCAGCAGCTTGGGGGACAGGGGGAATCAGCCCCAGCATTTT.

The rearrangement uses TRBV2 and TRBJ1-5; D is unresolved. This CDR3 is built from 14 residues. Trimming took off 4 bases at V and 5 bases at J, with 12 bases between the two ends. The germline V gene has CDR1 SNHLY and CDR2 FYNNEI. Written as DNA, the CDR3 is TGTGCCAGCAGTGGGACGAACAAGGATCAGCCCCAGCATTTT. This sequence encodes CASSGTNKDQPQHF.